This TCR beta chain was sequenced for a study of blood T cell repertoires in COVID-19. Study background: Researchers got acute and convalescent COVID-19 samples from the United States, Italy and Spain. Sample material is recorded as cDNA or gDNA derived from T cells, B-cell-depleted T cells, or PBMCs.

Authors' analysis steps: Counts of nucleated cells, estimated from reference gene primer amplification, were obtained. Clones were read by immunoSEQ multiplex PCR, and TCRdb kept only the in-frame ones, dropping some. V, J and clone size reflect that table, while D and trimming were determined from the DNA. Among approximately 74,000 clones listed, roughly three quarters were seen once. This CDR3 is built from 15 residues. V was pared by 0 bases and J by 6 bases, with 12 bases between. Per the germline V gene, CDR1 is SGHNT and CDR2 is YYREEE (reference sequence). The receptor was derived from a man between 60 and 70 years old with acute or convalescent COVID-19. The sequencing input was peripheral blood. This chain links TRBV5-4 with TRBJ2-2, with D tentatively TRBD1 (6 bases). Here the CDR3 reads CASSLGDMTPGELFF. The CDR3 bases are TGTGCCAGCAGCTTGGGGGACATGACGCCCGGGGAGCTGTTTTTT.